Sequencing of this TCR beta chain was carried out in a study of blood T cells in healthy people across ages. A second roughly 6 to 11 cycle PCR used barcoded and J-beta primers. TCRdb reanalysed the 5' RACE reads using MiXCR and keeps one entry per CDR3 protein. The sample has about 1.5 million distinct CDR3 sequences; about 45% are singletons. Germline trimming cut 5 bases from V and 5 bases from J; bases unmatched to any gene: 11. This CDR3 is built from 15 residues. Germline-derived CDR1 and CDR2 are SQVTM and ANQGSEA. This clonotype was picked up a small number of times. Its target is not known. Study-wide points: Estimates based on one million T cells were treated as lower bounds.

Sequencing used blood. This receptor was identified in a woman younger than 30 in good health. The chain links TRBV29-1 to TRBJ2-2; TRBD1 agrees at 7 bases. CDR3: CSVRDRDRGTGELFF. DNA for the CDR3: TGCAGCGTTCGGGACCGGGACAGAGGTACCGGGGAGCTGTTTTTT.